Below, 29 T cell receptor beta chains from the same sample are listed, as sequenced in a study of T-cell memory formation after mild COVID-19. TCRdb independently ran MiXCR on the 5' RACE reads; one entry per CDR3 protein. The table has around 340,000 distinct CDR3 sequences, over 10% seen once. The material sequenced was PBMCs or a T cell subset sorted from them (not recorded which). These receptors all come from a man aged 18-30 years who had mild COVID-19 (a few samples of this study predate the infection). Cell type and time point are not known.

The rearrangement links TRBV12-3 or TRBV12-4 to TRBJ1-2; a weak D match, TRBD1 (5 bases). The V end lost 7 bases, the J end lost 6 bases, and 18 bases lay between the germline ends. The CDR3 is made up of 14 amino acids. This chain's CDR3 is CASNPRFGADGYTF. Here the CDR3 DNA reads TGTGCCAGCAACCCCCGTTTCGGGGCAGATGGCTACACCTTC.

V gene TRBV18 combines with J gene TRBJ2-7; no definite D call. V was pared by 2 bases and J by 5 bases, with 10 bases between. This CDR3 region has 13 residues. Looked up from germline, CDR1 is KGHSH and CDR2 is LQKENI. CDR3 bases: TGTGCCAGCTCACCAAGCCCAGGAAACGAGCAGTACGTC. Its protein is CASSPSPGNEQYV.

The rearrangement uses TRBV6-1 and TRBJ2-7, with D maybe TRBD1 (5 bases). The V gene lost 3 bases and the J gene lost 10 bases, with 22 bases spanning the gap. Germline CDR1 reads MNHNS; CDR2 reads SASEGT. CDR3 length equals 15 residues. Here the CDR3 reads CASSEKGPALLVQYV. The CDR3 bases are TGTGCCAGCAGTGAGAAGGGGCCCGCATTGTTGGTCCAGTACGTC.

This clonotype was counted a few times. The chain uses TRBV29-1 and TRBJ1-5, with D uncertain. The CDR3 runs 17 residues. Germline CDR1 SQVTM, CDR2 ANQGSEA. Trimming stripped 3 bases from V and 7 bases from J, with 25 bases between. CDR3 bases: TGCAGCGTTGATCGGGTAGGCGGACGCAAGCCGCAGCAGCCCCAGCATTTT. Its protein product is CSVDRVGGRKPQQPQHF.

This clonotype was counted at least ten times. The V call is TRBV5-1, the J call TRBJ2-1; 8 bases fit TRBD2. Trimming removed 2 bases from V and 8 bases from J; junction bases left unmatched: 9. The length of the CDR3 is 15 residues. Germline V lookup: CDR1 SGHRS, CDR2 YFSETQ. This CDR3 is CASSLRTGGAHEQFF. DNA for the CDR3: TGCGCCAGCAGCTTAAGGACGGGGGGGGCCCATGAGCAGTTCTTC.

This clonotype appeared a few times. The chain carries TRBV6-5 and TRBJ2-7, with D unresolved. Trimming removed 2 bases at V and 3 bases at J, with 8 bases between. This CDR3 has 13 amino acids. Per the germline V gene, CDR1 is MNHEY and CDR2 is SVGAGI. The CDR3: CASSYTRSYEQYF. As DNA, the CDR3 is TGTGCCAGCAGTTACACTCGAAGCTACGAGCAGTACTTC.

About this clonotype itself: A much larger clone lies a single base off, so this may be a read error. This sequence joins TRBV9 and TRBJ2-3; a possible D gene is TRBD2 (5 bases). This CDR3 region has 13 residues. In germline, CDR1 is SGDLS, CDR2 YYNGEE. CDR3 residues: CDSSGTSTDTQYF. In DNA form, the CDR3 reads TGTGACAGCAGCGGTACTAGCACAGATACGCAGTATTTT.

The chain combines TRBV2 with TRBJ2-5, with 8 bases identical to TRBD2. The CDR3 sequence is 15 residues long. CDR1 is SNHLY and CDR2 is FYNNEI in the germline V gene. After removal of 2 bases from V and 5 bases from J, the junction contained 7 bases not matched to a gene. For the CDR3, the DNA is TGTGCCAGCAGTGAACCGGGGGGGCTAAGGGAGACCCAGTACTTC. This translates into CASSEPGGLRETQYF.

The chain couples TRBV4-1 to TRBJ2-6, with D maybe TRBD1 (7 bases). From germline, CDR1 is MGHRA and CDR2 YSYEKL. Trimming removed 4 bases from V and 0 bases from J, with 16 bases in between. The CDR3 totals 18 residues. The CDR3 DNA sequence: TGCGCCAGCAGCCGAGGAGGGGGCGCGAGCTCTGGGGCCAACGTCCTGACTTTC. Amino acids: CASSRGGGASSGANVLTF.

This clonotype was observed a few times. The chain couples TRBV12-3 or TRBV12-4 to TRBJ2-5, with 9 positions matching TRBD2. The CDR3 is 15 amino acids. With 6 bases clipped from V and 2 bases from J, the junction kept 7 bases outside the gene matches. In nucleotides, the CDR3 is TGTGCCAGCAGACCCAGCGGGGGGAATCAAGAGACCCAGTACTTC. This encodes CASRPSGGNQETQYF.

There are a few counts of this clonotype. The chain is built from TRBV20-1 and TRBJ2-1; D not certain. Trimming pared 3 bases from V and 3 bases from J, leaving 12 bases between. This CDR3 has 14 residues. Germline V gives CDR1 DFQATT, CDR2 SNEGSKA (reference sequence). Here the CDR3 reads CSASSAGNYNEQFF. CDR3 nucleotide sequence: TGCAGTGCTAGTTCGGCAGGAAACTACAATGAGCAGTTCTTC.

This chain links TRBV7-6 with TRBJ2-1, with D possibly matching TRBD2 (7 bases). Deletions cut 6 bases from V and 7 bases from J, with 19 bases between. The CDR3 sequence is 15 residues long. CDR1 SGHVS and CDR2 FNYEAQ come from the germline V gene. CDR3 residues: CASRPLGGAGNEQFF. The CDR3 coding sequence is TGTGCCAGCAGACCTCTAGGGGGGGCCGGGAATGAGCAGTTCTTC.

This clonotype has a handful of counts. The chain employs TRBV5-1 and TRBJ2-3; a weak D match, TRBD2 (5 bases). Trimming took 0 bases from V and 5 from J, leaving 16 bases between them. Germline assignment: CDR1 SGHRS and CDR2 YFSETQ. The CDR3 has 16 amino acids. This CDR3 reads CASSLAEGNPLDTQYF. DNA for the CDR3: TGCGCCAGCAGCTTGGCCGAGGGTAACCCTTTAGATACGCAGTATTTT.

This CDR3 reads CASSDLAGVADTQYF. The CDR3 coding sequence is TGCGCCAGCAGTGATTTAGCGGGGGTAGCAGATACGCAGTATTTT. The V and J genes are TRBV10-1 and TRBJ2-3; 9 bases agree with TRBD2. With V trimmed by 3 bases and J by 4 bases, 5 bases remained unmatched. This CDR3 spans 15 amino acids. Looked up from germline, CDR1 is WNHNN and CDR2 is SYGVQD (reference sequence).

This sequence joins TRBV27 and TRBJ2-1, with 9 bases lining up with TRBD2. Germline V CDR1 and CDR2: MNHEY, SMNVEV (reference sequence). V shed 3 bases, J shed 1 base, and the junction held 10 bases outside the gene matches. CDR3 length: 18 amino acids. CDR3 DNA: TGTGCCAGCAGTTTCTCTAGCGGGGCAGTAAGGTCCTACAATGAGCAGTTCTTC. Translated, it gives CASSFSSGAVRSYNEQFF.

The chain carries TRBV9 and TRBJ2-7, with a possible D match to TRBD2 (5 bases). Per the germline V gene, CDR1 is SGDLS and CDR2 is YYNGEE. V gave up 0 bases and J gave up 7 bases, with 11 bases separating them. The CDR3 sequence is 13 residues long. This CDR3 is CASSVGGSREQYF. The CDR3 DNA is TGTGCCAGCAGCGTAGGCGGGTCTCGGGAGCAGTACTTC.

The chain uses TRBV2 and TRBJ2-7; the D is unclear. The CDR3 is 15 residues long. CDR1 is SNHLY, CDR2 FYNNEI, per germline. V lost 6 bases and J lost 5, with 20 bases in between. The CDR3 loop reads CASRDGTLWLDEQYF. For the CDR3, the DNA is TGTGCCAGCAGGGATGGTACGCTATGGCTGGACGAGCAGTACTTC.

A note on this clonotype: This may come from a read error, since a much larger clone is one base off. This chain connects TRBV29-1 to TRBJ1-2, with D unresolved. V was cut by 3 bases and J by 0 bases, with 2 bases left in between. Germline V gene lookup returns CDR1 SQVTM and CDR2 ANQGSEA. The CDR3 runs to 11 residues. The CDR3 DNA reads as TGCAGCGTTGAGGCTAACTATGGCTACACCTTC. This codes for CSVEANYGYTF.

This rearrangement joins TRBV5-5 to TRBJ2-6; D is ambiguous. The V gene lost 2 bases and the J gene lost 3 bases, with 12 bases spanning the gap. The CDR3 extends over 16 amino acids. Germline lookup yields CDR1 SGHKS and CDR2 YYEKEE (reference sequence). The CDR3 sequence: CASSLLGSGGANVLTF. The DNA of the CDR3 is TGTGCCAGCAGCTTATTAGGGTCCGGTGGGGCCAACGTCCTGACTTTC.

V gene TRBV5-1 combines with J gene TRBJ2-6; D possibly corresponds to TRBD1 (6 bases). The germline gives CDR1 SGHRS, CDR2 YFSETQ. The CDR3 length is 18 residues. V gave up 0 bases and J gave up 0 bases, with 13 bases separating them. The CDR3 nucleotides are TGCGCCAGCAGCTTGGAAGGGGGATACCCCTCTGGGGCCAACGTCCTGACTTTC. Translation: CASSLEGGYPSGANVLTF.

This clonotype turned up a few times. The rearrangement joins TRBV2 to TRBJ1-5, with 8 bases fitting TRBD1. With V trimmed by 3 bases and J by 5 bases, 3 bases remained unmatched. CDR1 SNHLY and CDR2 FYNNEI come from the germline V gene. This CDR3 has 14 amino acids. CDR3 DNA sequence: TGTGCCAGCAGTGATGTGGGACAGGATCAGCCCCAGCATTTT. Protein: CASSDVGQDQPQHF.

This clonotype has more than one count but fewer than ten. CDR3 sequence: CASSLASRRGDTQYF. Here the CDR3 DNA reads TGCGCCAGCAGCTTGGCCAGTCGCCGGGGGGATACGCAGTATTTT. The rearrangement links TRBV5-1 to TRBJ2-3; tentative D call: TRBD2 (6 bases). CDR3 length equals 15 residues. The germline V and J ends were trimmed by 0 bases and 6 bases, with 14 bases remaining between them. CDR1 and CDR2 (germline): SGHRS, YFSETQ.

The chain combines TRBV7-8 with TRBJ2-1; TRBD1 aligns across 7 bases. CDR1 and CDR2 from the germline V gene are SGHVS and FQNEAQ. The CDR3 has 15 amino acids. V dropped 5 bases and J dropped 4; count of bases not matched to a gene: 8. The DNA of the CDR3 is TGTGCCAGCAGCAAGGGGACAGTCCTGTACAATGAGCAGTTCTTC. Its protein product is CASSKGTVLYNEQFF. The full variable domain, with the rest looked up from reference TRBV7-8 and TRBJ2-1, is GAGVSQSPRYKVAKRGQDVALRCDPISGHVSLFWYQQALGQGPEFLTYFQNEAQLDKSGLPSDRFFAERPEGSVSTLKIQRTQQEDSAVYLCASSKGTVLYNEQFFGPGTRLTVL.

The table lists this clonotype with a few counts. This CDR3 is CASRRGGRADTQYF. The DNA for the CDR3 is TGTGCCAGCAGGCGGGGGGGCCGGGCAGATACGCAGTATTTT. The gene calls are TRBV12-3 or TRBV12-4 and TRBJ2-3, with 9 positions matching TRBD2. The CDR3 has 14 amino acids. V was pared by 6 bases and J by 4 bases, with 5 bases of the junction left unmatched.

The table lists this clonotype with a few counts. CDR3 coding DNA: TGTGCCACCAGCAGAGTCGTCCCAGATACGCAGTATTTT. This translates into CATSRVVPDTQYF. This chain connects TRBV15 to TRBJ2-3; D remains ambiguous. In germline, CDR1 is LNHNV, CDR2 YYDKDF (reference sequence). With 1 base removed from V and 4 bases from J, the gap between germline ends came to 6 bases. The CDR3 runs to 13 residues.

The chain carries TRBV6-5 and TRBJ2-2; the match to TRBD2 covers 7 bases. With V trimmed by 0 bases and J by 4 bases, 5 bases remained unmatched. Germline lookup yields CDR1 MNHEY and CDR2 SVGAGI. CDR3 length: 16 amino acids. The CDR3 spells CASSYSAPGGTGELFF. The CDR3 DNA reads as TGTGCCAGCAGTTACTCGGCCCCGGGGGGCACCGGGGAGCTGTTTTTT.

This clonotype was counted only a few times. V gene TRBV7-3 combines with J gene TRBJ2-1; D gene unclear. Germline loops: CDR1 SGHTA, CDR2 FQGTGA. The CDR3 sequence is 15 residues long. The V gene lost 5 bases and the J gene lost 4 bases, with 15 bases spanning the gap. The CDR3 sequence is CASSGRTAGYNEQFF. The CDR3 DNA reads TGTGCCAGCAGCGGACGGACCGCCGGATACAATGAGCAGTTCTTC.

The chain recombines TRBV5-1 with TRBJ2-5; possibly TRBD2 for D (5 bases). The CDR3 is 16 residues long. Germline CDR1 is SGHRS and CDR2 is YFSETQ. The V gene lost 0 bases and the J gene lost 4 bases, with 16 bases spanning the gap. The CDR3: CASSLVRVTSPETQYF. The CDR3 DNA reads TGCGCCAGCAGCTTGGTGAGGGTGACGTCCCCAGAGACCCAGTACTTC.

V gene TRBV7-9 combines with J gene TRBJ2-7; D is uncertain. With 2 bases removed from V and 2 bases from J, the gap between germline ends came to 4 bases. Germline-derived CDR1 and CDR2 are SEHNR and FQNEAQ (reference sequence). The CDR3 covers 12 residues. CDR3 region: CASSLSAYEQYV. DNA of the CDR3: TGTGCCAGCAGCTTAAGCGCCTACGAGCAGTACGTC.